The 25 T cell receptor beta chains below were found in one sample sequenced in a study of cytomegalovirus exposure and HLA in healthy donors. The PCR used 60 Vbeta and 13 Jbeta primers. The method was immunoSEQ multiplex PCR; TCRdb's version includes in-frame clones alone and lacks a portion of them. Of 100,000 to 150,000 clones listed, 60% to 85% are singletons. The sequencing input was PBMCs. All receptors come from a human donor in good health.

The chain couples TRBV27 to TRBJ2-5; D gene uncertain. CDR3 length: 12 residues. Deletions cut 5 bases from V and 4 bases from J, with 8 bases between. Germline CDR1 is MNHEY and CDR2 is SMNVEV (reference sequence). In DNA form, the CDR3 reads TGTGCCAGCAGTGGAGTTAGAGAGACCCAGTACTTC. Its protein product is CASSGVRETQYF.

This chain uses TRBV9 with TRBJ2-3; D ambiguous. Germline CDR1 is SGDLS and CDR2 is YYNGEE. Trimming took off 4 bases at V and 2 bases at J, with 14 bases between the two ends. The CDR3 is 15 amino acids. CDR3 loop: CASSFDWVYTDTQYF. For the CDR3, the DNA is TGTGCCAGCAGCTTCGACTGGGTCTACACAGATACGCAGTATTTT. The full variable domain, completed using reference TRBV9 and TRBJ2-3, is DSGVTQTPKHLITATGQRVTLRCSPRSGDLSVYWYQQSLDQGLQFLIQYYNGEERAKGNILERFSAQQFPDLHSELNLSSLELGDSALYFCASSFDWVYTDTQYFGPGTRLTVL.

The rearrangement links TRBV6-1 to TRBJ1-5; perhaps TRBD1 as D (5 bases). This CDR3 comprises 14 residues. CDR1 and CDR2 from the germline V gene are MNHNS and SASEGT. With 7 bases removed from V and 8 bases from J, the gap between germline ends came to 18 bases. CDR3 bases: TGTGCCAGCATCATGGGACTCCCGCCCGAGCCCCAGCATTTT. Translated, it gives CASIMGLPPEPQHF.

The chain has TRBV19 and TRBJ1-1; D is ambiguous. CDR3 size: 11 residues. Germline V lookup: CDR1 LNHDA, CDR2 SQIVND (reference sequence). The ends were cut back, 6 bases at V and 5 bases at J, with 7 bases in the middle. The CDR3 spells CASRRGTEAFF. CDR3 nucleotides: TGTGCCAGTAGGCGGGGAACTGAAGCTTTCTTT. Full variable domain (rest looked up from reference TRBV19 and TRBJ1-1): DGGITQSPKYLFRKEGQNVTLSCEQNLNHDAMYWYRQDPGQGLRLIYYSQIVNDFQKGDIAEGYSVSREKKESFPLTVTSAQKNPTAFYLCASRRGTEAFFGQGTRLTVV.

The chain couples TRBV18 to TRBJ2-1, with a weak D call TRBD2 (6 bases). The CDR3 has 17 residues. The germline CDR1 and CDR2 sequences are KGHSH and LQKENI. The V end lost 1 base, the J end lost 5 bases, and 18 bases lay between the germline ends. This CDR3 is CASSPRASVGKNNEQFF. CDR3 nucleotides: TGTGCCAGCTCACCACGGGCTAGCGTAGGGAAGAACAATGAGCAGTTCTTC.

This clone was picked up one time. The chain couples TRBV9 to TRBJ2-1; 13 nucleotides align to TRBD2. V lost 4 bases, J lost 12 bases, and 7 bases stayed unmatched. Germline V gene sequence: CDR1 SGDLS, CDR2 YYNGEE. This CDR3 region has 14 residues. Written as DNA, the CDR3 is TGTGCCAGCAGCTTCGGGACTAGCGGGACCATGCAGTTCTTC. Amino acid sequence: CASSFGTSGTMQFF.

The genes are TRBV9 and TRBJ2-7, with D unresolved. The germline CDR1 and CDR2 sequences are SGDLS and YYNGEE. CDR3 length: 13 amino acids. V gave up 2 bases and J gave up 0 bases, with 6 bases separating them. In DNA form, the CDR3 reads TGTGCCAGCAGCGTTGCTAGCTCCTACGAGCAGTACTTC. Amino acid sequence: CASSVASSYEQYF. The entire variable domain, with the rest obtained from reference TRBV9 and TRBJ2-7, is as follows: DSGVTQTPKHLITATGQRVTLRCSPRSGDLSVYWYQQSLDQGLQFLIQYYNGEERAKGNILERFSAQQFPDLHSELNLSSLELGDSALYFCASSVASSYEQYFGPGTRLTVT.

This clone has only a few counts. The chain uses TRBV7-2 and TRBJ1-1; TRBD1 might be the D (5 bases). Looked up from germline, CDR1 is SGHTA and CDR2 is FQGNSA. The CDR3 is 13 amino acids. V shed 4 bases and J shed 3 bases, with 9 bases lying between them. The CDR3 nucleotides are TGTGCCAGCAGCTCCGGGACTTACACTGAAGCTTTCTTT. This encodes CASSSGTYTEAFF. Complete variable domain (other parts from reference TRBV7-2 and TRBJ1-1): GAGVSQSPSNKVTEKGKDVELRCDPISGHTALYWYRQSLGQGLEFLIYFQGNSAPDKSGLPSDRFSAERTGGSVSTLTIQRTQQEDSAVYLCASSSGTYTEAFFGQGTRLTVV.

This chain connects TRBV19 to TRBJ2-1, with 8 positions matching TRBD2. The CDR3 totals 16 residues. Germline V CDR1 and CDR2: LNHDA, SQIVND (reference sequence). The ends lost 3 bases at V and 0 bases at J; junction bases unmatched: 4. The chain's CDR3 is CASSISGLGSYNEQFF. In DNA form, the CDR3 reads TGTGCCAGTAGTATCTCGGGACTAGGCTCCTACAATGAGCAGTTCTTC.

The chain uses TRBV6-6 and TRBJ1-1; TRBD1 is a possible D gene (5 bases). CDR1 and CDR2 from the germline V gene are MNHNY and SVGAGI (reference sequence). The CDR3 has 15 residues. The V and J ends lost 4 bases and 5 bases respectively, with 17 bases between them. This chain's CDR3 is CASSFALWGATEAFF. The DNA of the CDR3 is TGTGCCAGCAGTTTCGCCCTCTGGGGCGCAACTGAAGCTTTCTTT.

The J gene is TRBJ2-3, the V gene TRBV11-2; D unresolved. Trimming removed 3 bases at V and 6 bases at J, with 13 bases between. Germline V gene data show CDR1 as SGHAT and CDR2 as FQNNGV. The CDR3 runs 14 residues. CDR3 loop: CASSFRFRADTQYF. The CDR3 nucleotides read TGTGCCAGCAGCTTCCGGTTCCGAGCGGATACGCAGTATTTT.

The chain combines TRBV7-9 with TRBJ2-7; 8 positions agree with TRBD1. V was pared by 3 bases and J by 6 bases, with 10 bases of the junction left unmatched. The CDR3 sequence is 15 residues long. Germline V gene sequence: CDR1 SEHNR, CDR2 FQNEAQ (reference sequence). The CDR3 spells CASSFARGPPVEQYF. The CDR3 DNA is TGTGCCAGCAGCTTTGCCAGGGGGCCCCCCGTCGAGCAGTACTTC.

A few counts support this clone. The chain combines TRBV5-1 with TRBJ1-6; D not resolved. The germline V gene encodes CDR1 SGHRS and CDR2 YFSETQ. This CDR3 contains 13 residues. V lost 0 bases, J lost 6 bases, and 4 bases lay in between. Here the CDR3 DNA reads TGCGCCAGCAGCTTGGGGCCTAATTCACCCCTCCACTTT. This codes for CASSLGPNSPLHF.

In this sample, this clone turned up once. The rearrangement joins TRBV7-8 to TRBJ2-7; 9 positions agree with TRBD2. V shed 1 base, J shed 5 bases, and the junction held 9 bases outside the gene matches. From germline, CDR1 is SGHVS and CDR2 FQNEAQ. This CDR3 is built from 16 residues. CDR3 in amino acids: CASSLGPPGTSHEQYF. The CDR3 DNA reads TGTGCCAGCAGCTTAGGTCCGCCAGGGACTAGCCACGAGCAGTACTTC.

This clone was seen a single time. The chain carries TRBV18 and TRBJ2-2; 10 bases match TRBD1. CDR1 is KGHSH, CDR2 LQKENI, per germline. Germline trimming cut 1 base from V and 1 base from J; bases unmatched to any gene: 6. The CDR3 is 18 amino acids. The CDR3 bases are TGTGCCAGCTCACCACAAGGACAGGGGGAATTGAACACCGGGGAGCTGTTTTTT. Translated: CASSPQGQGELNTGELFF. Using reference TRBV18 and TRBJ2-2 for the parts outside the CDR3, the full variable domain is NAGVMQNPRHLVRRRGQEARLRCSPMKGHSHVYWYRQLPEEGLKFMVYLQKENIIDESGMPKERFSAEFPKEGPSILRIQQVVRGDSAAYFCASSPQGQGELNTGELFFGEGSRLTVL.

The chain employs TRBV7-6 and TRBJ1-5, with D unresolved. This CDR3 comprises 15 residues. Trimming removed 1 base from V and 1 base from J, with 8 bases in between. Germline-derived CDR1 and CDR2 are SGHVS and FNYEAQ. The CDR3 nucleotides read TGTGCCAGCAGCTTAGTCGCCGGGAGCAATCAGCCCCAGCATTTT. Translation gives CASSLVAGSNQPQHF.

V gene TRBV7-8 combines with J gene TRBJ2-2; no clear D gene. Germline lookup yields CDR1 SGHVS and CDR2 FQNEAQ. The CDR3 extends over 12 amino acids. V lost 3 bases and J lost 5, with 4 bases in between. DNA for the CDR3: TGTGCCAGCAGCTTTTATACCGGGGAGCTGTTTTTT. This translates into CASSFYTGELFF.

CDR3 amino acids: CASRRGQGAYEQYF. In DNA, the CDR3 is TGTGCCAGCAGACGCGGACAGGGGGCCTACGAGCAGTACTTC. The chain links TRBV6-6 to TRBJ2-7; TRBD1 matches at 10 bases. The CDR3 loop spans 14 amino acids. The germline CDR1 and CDR2 sequences are MNHNY and SVGAGI (reference sequence). V lost 6 bases, J lost 2 bases, and 4 bases stayed unmatched.

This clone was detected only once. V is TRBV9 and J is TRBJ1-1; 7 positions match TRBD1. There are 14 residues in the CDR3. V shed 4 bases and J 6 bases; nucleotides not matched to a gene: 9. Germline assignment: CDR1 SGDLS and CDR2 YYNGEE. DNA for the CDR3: TGTGCCAGCAGCCTCCAGGACAGGACCGCTGAAGCTTTCTTT. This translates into CASSLQDRTAEAFF.

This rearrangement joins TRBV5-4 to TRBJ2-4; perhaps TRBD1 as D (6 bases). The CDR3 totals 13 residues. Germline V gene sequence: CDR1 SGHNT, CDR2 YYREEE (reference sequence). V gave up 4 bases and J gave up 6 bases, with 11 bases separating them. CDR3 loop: CASSRGHINIQYF. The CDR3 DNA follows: TGTGCCAGCAGCAGGGGACATATAAACATTCAGTACTTC.

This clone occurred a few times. CDR3 sequence reads: CASSQDRNRGHQPQHF. As DNA, the CDR3 is TGCGCCAGCAGCCAAGATAGGAACAGGGGGCATCAGCCCCAGCATTTT. The chain combines TRBV4-1 with TRBJ1-5; 9 bases are shared with TRBD1. Germline values: CDR1 MGHRA, CDR2 YSYEKL. The CDR3 runs 16 residues. V shed 0 bases, J shed 5 bases, and the junction held 5 bases outside the gene matches.

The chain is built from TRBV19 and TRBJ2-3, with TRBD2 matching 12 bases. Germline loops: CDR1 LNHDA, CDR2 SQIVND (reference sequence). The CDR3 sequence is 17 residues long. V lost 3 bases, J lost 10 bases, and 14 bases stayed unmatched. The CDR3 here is CASSILSSGGGPTPQYF. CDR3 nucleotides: TGTGCCAGTAGTATCCTCTCTAGCGGGGGGGGCCCCACTCCGCAGTATTTT.

DNA of the CDR3: TGTGCCATCAGTAAACCGGGGAACACTGAAGCTTTCTTT. It translates to CAISKPGNTEAFF. This chain uses TRBV10-3 with TRBJ1-1; D is uncertain. The CDR3 contains 13 residues. Germline CDR1 reads ENHRY; CDR2 reads SYGVKD. The germline V and J ends were trimmed by 5 bases and 1 base, with 8 bases remaining between them.

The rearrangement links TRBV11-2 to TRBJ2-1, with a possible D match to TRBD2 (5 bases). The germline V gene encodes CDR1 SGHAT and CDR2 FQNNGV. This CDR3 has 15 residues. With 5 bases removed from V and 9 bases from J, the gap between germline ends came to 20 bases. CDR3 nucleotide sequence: TGTGCCAGCAGCCCACCTAGCCCTACCCTAAGTGAGCAGTTCTTC. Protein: CASSPPSPTLSEQFF.

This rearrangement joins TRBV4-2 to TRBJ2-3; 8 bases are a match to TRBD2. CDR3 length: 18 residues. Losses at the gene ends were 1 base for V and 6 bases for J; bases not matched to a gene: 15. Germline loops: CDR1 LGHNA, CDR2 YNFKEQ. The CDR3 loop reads CASSQGDLAGPTADTQYF. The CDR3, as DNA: TGTGCCAGCAGCCAAGGGGACCTAGCGGGTCCTACGGCTGATACGCAGTATTTT.